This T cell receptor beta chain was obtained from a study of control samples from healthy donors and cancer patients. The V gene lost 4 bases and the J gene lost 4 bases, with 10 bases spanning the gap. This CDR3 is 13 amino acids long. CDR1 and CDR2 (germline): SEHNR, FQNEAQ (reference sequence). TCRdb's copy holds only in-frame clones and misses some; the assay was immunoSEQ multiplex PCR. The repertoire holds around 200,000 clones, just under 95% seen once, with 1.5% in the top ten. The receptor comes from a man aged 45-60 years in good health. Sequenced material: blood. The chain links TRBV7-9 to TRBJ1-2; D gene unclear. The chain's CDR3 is CASSSLDTYGYTF. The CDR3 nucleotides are TGTGCCAGCAGCTCCCTTGATACCTATGGCTACACCTTC.